The TCR beta chain described here comes from a study of blood T cell repertoires in COVID-19 (TCRdb year 2020). Describing the broader study: Samples covering the acute and convalescent phases of COVID-19 were provided by collaborators in the United States, Italy and Spain. The material from the prospective study consisted of cDNA or gDNA derived from T cells, B-cell-depleted T cells, or PBMCs. Deeply sampled blood TCRbeta repertoires from subjects exposed to, actively infected with, or recovered from COVID-19 were included in the dataset. The repertoires were made available in a free public database intended to serve as a resource for research on the immune response to SARS-CoV-2. Samples came from the ongoing ImmuneRACE study (first 160 participants) plus 1,254 subjects from 6 global collaborators. Nearly every sample came with metadata listing a de-identified subject ID, COVID-19 status, age in years and sex. Where available, HLA class I and class II types were taken from metadata supplied by the sample provider and were not determined by assay-based typing.

The collaborating institutions used their own protocols to collect whole blood in K2EDTA tubes. For TCRbeta analysis, collaborators shipped samples in one of three forms: frozen whole blood, isolated PBMCs, or DNA extracted from either of those sample types. From its cysteine to its phenylalanine, the CDR3 spans 19 amino acids. Only the CDR3 part of the read is kept: 57 bases, read in frame from the first base. V loses 1 base, J loses 0 bases, and the germline ends lie 19 bases apart. CDR1 and CDR2, per the germline V gene (reference sequence), are LNHDA and SQIVND. TCRbeta CDR3 regions were amplified from genomic DNA by means of the immunoSEQ Assay, a bias-controlled multiplex PCR. In the paper's pipeline: The number of nucleated cells in each sample was estimated by amplification of reference gene primers within the assay. Sequence reads were collapsed and filtered to measure the absolute abundance of every unique TCRbeta CDR3 rearrangement. Productive Simpson clonality was computed per sample as the square root of Simpson's diversity index over productive rearrangements. TCRdb took this table from immuneACCESS and kept in-frame rearrangements with V and J called. Such tables lack part of the clones; where checked against another copy, unresolved V genes explain under half of the gap, and the rest is unexplained. That table is the source of V, J and clone size, and D and trimming were worked out from the DNA. Recorded for this sample are some 64,000 clones; over 60% of them occurred a single time. 5% to 5.5% of the sample is taken by the ten largest.

Here is what the overall study found, with its caveats: The amount of clinical and demographic metadata varied by source and participant and was provided uncurated.

This clone is characterized as medium-sized (0.01 to 0.1%). Its antigen target is currently unknown. There are no base qualities to consult, and no much larger clone falls within one base. This TCR derives from a human donor in a cohort sampled during active COVID-19. The chain links TRBV19 with TRBJ2-1, and TRBD2 may be the D gene, going by 5 matching bases. The source material was peripheral blood. At the DNA level, the sequence is TGTGCCAGTAGTATAGGTCGCCTAGCTGTGGAAAGCTCCTACAATGAGCAGTTCTTC. Protein translation: CASSIGRLAVESSYNEQFF. Beyond the CDR3, the reference TRBV19 and TRBJ2-1 genes provide the residues; the full variable domain reads: DGGITQSPKYLFRKEGQNVTLSCEQNLNHDAMYWYRQDPGQGLRLIYYSQIVNDFQKGDIAEGYSVSREKKESFPLTVTSAQKNPTAFYLCASSIGRLAVESSYNEQFFGPGTRLTVL.